This T cell receptor (beta chain) appears in the sequencing data of a study of shared clonotypes between healthy human individuals. For this clone: The target antigen is unknown.

Study results and limitations: Among donors, sharing of clonotypes was expected to be affected by sequencing depth. Represented diversity, genetic and exposure-history alike, was limited by few donors.

The ends lost 0 bases at V and 2 bases at J; junction bases unmatched: 6. From germline, CDR1 is GTSNPN and CDR2 SVGIG (reference sequence). CDR3 size: 16 residues. The unsorted samples had around 86 million PBMCs used for genomic DNA. Clones were sequenced by immunoSEQ multiplex PCR, and TCRdb holds only the in-frame ones, with some missing. Among about 490,000 clones listed, 79% were seen once. This TCR came from a woman aged 40 to 50 in good health. Some clones in this sample may be carry-over from other donors' samples. The J gene is TRBJ2-3, the V gene TRBV30; 9 nucleotides match TRBD1. The sample comprised PBMCs. The CDR3 DNA follows: TGTGCCTGGAGTGTGGTAGGACAGGGGATCACAGATACGCAGTATTTT. The encoded protein is CAWSVVGQGITDTQYF.